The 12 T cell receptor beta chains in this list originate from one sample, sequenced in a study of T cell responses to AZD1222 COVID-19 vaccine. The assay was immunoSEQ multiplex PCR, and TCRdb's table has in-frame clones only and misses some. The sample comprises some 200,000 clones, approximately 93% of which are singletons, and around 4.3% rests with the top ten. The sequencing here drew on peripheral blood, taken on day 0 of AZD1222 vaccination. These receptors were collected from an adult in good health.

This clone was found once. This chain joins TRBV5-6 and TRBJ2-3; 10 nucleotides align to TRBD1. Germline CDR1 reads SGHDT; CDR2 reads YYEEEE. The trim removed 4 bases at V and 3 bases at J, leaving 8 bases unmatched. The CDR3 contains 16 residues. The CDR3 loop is CASSVVDRGPTDTQYF. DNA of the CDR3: TGTGCCAGCAGCGTGGTAGACAGGGGGCCGACAGATACGCAGTATTTT.

The CDR3 is CASSAGGYEQYF. CDR3 in DNA: TGCGCCAGCAGTGCGGGAGGTTACGAGCAGTACTTC. The chain has TRBV10-2 and TRBJ2-7; 7 nucleotides line up with TRBD2. The length of the CDR3 is 12 residues. The V segment lost 4 bases and the J segment 4 bases; nucleotides outside the gene matches: 1. Germline V CDR1 and CDR2: WSHSY, SAAADI.

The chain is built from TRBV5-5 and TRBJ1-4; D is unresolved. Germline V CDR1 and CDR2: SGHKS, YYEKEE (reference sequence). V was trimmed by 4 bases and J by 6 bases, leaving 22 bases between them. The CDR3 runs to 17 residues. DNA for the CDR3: TGTGCCAGCAGCCCGAGGGCAGGCCACGTCGGGGATGAAAAACTGTTTTTT. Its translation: CASSPRAGHVGDEKLFF.

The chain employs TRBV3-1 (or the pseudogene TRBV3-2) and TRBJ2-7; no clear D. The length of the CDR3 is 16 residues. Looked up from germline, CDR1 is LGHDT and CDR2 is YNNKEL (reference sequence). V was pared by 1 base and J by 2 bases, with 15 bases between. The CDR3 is CASSQGLPGGTYEQYF. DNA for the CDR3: TGTGCCAGCAGCCAAGGATTGCCCGGTGGAACCTACGAGCAGTACTTC.

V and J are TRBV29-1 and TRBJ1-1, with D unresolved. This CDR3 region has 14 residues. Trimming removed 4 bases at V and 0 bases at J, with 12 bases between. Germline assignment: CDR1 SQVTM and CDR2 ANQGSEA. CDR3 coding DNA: TGCAGCGTTGGTCAGCAACACTTGAACACTGAAGCTTTCTTT. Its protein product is CSVGQQHLNTEAFF.

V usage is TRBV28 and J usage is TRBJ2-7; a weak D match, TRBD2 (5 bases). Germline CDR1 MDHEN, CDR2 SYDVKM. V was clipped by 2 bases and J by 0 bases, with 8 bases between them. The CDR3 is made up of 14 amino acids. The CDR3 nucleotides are TGTGCCAGCAGTTTAGTCGGGGACTCCTACGAGCAGTACTTC. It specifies CASSLVGDSYEQYF.

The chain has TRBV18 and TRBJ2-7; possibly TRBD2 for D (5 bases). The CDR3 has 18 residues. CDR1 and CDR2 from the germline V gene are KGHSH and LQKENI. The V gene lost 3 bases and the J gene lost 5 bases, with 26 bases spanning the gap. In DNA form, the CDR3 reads TGTGCCAGCTCACCCGAATCCAGAAAGCGGAGCCTAGTCCACGAGCAGTACTTC. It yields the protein CASSPESRKRSLVHEQYF.

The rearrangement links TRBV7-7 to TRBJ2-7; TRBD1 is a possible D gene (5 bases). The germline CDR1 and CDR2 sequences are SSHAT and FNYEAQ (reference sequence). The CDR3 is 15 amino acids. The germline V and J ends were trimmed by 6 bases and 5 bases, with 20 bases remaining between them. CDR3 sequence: CASSPVAWGFDEQYF. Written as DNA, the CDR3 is TGTGCCAGCAGTCCTGTAGCTTGGGGCTTCGACGAGCAGTACTTC.

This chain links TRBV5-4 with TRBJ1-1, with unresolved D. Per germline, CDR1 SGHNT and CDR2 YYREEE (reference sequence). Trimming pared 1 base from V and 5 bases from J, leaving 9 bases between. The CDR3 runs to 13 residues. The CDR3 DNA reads TGTGCCAGCAGCTTGATTGGGGATACTGAAGCTTTCTTT. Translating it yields CASSLIGDTEAFF.

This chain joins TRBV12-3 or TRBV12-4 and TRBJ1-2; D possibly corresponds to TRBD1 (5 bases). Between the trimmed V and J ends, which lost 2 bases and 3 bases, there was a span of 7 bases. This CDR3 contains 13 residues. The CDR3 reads CASSLQGYYGYTF. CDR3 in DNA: TGTGCCAGCAGTTTACAGGGCTACTATGGCTACACCTTC.

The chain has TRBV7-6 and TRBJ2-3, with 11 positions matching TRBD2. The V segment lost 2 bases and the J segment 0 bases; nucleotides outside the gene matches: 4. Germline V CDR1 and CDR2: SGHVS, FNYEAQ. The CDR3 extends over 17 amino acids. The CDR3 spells CASSLLAGGTSTDTQYF. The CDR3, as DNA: TGTGCCAGCAGCTTACTAGCGGGGGGAACTAGCACAGATACGCAGTATTTT.

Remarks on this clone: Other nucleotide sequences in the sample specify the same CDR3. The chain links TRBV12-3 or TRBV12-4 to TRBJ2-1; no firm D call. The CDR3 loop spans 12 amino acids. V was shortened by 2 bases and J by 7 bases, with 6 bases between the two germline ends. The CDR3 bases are TGTGCCAGCAGTTTATTGGCGAATGAGCAGTTCTTC. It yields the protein CASSLLANEQFF.